This T cell receptor beta chain was observed in a study of long-term antiretroviral therapy in people with HIV. With V trimmed by 4 bases and J by 4 bases, 11 bases remained unmatched. The CDR3 consists of 16 residues. Germline V gene lookup returns CDR1 SGDLS and CDR2 YYNGEE. A minimum of one pre-ART and two post-ART PBMC samples existed for each donor. Participants with HIV, all of them, were treated in the United States. The authors ran the immunoSEQ assay, v3.0, at survey level. The study targeted roughly 40,000-55,000 T-cell genomes per sample in sequencing. Sequenced by immunoSEQ multiplex PCR; TCRdb stores in-frame clones only, minus some. The sample lists tens of thousands of clones, 86% occurring once.

This specimen was unsorted PBMCs, taken 0.1 years before starting antiretroviral therapy. The gene calls are TRBV9 and TRBJ2-1; 7 nucleotides line up with TRBD2. The TCR was taken from a woman between 50 and 59 years old with HIV. The CDR3 here is CASSPRASGQYNEQFF. For the CDR3, the DNA is TGTGCCAGCAGCCCCAGGGCTAGCGGTCAATACAATGAGCAGTTCTTC.